This entry is about one TCR beta chain. This clone was seen once. The target of this receptor is not known. Base qualities were left out, and no much larger clone turns up one base away. The time point label, as the study defines it: baseline before first vaccination. Vaccinee samples were obtained from the UK trials COV001 and COV002, which included a single-blind randomized controlled phase 2/3 trial of AZD1222 (ChAdOx1 nCoV-19) in healthy adults. For TCRbeta chain sequencing, PBMC samples from trial participants were taken at day 0 and at day 28 after the second dose. The CDR3 regions of human TCRbeta chains were analyzed by immunosequencing. On the authors' methods: Repertoire TCRs were checked for matches against a reference library of SARS-CoV-2-specific TCRs that had been generated using the MIRA antigen-specificity platform. Breadth was defined as the fraction of unique TCRs that were SARS-CoV-2-associated, and depth was defined as the fraction of total T cells that were SARS-CoV-2-associated. Using the MIRA data, every spike-specific TCR was mapped to the spike region that the TCR reacted to and assigned to either a CD4 or a CD8 class. Log10-transformed breadth and depth values were compared by one-way ANOVA with Sidak's multiple comparisons tests. TCRdb mirrors the immuneACCESS table, restricted to in-frame sequences. Some clones are absent from its copies; in checked studies, under half trace to an unresolved V gene, and the reason for the others is unknown. That table is the source of V, J and clone size, and D and trimming were worked out from the DNA. Within this sample are some 86,000 clones, with 80% of them counted one time only. The leading ten clones occupy 20% to 25% of the sample.

The sample comes from a study of T cell responses to AZD1222 COVID-19 vaccine listed by TCRdb under 2021. For the wider study: AZD1222 recipients with second doses at about 4 weeks or about 12 weeks were pooled, because spike-specific TCR depth and breadth did not differ between schedules. A total of over 230 trial participants underwent TCR sequencing, of whom about 210 received two doses of AZD1222 and about 26 received two doses of the MenACWY control vaccine. Trial participants were enrolled by age into 18-55, 56-69 and 70-plus year subgroups, with approximately 150, 30 and 60 TCR-sequenced participants respectively. On the study overall, not on this receptor specifically: Conclusions about previously exposed vaccinees were limited because only a handful of AZD1222 recipients were SARS-CoV-2 seropositive at baseline. Participants were mostly white British, with more females than males. The authors suggested clonal diversity may have been underestimated. No day 14 peak-response samples were available, so repertoires were characterized only after the peak T cell response. The vaccine-associated CD4 TCRs covered the entire spike protein, and the dominant responses fell in regions 160-218 and 743-854. Reportedly, almost half of the unique spike-specific TCRs recognized epitopes lying outside the regions that are mutated in the B.1.351 and B.1.1.7 variants. The 56-69-year group was small, and its depth increase did not reach significance, likely because of low power. A significant rise in spike-specific TCR breadth and depth was observed after two AZD1222 doses relative to day 0 and relative to MenACWY recipients.

Inclusive of the bounding cysteine and phenylalanine, the CDR3 is 14 residues long. CDR3 DNA is the only sequence kept; it has 42 bases, read in frame from the first base. The junction shows trimming of 3 bases on V and 2 bases on J, plus 10 bases between the germline ends. The germline V gene (reference sequence) supplies CDR1 PRHDT and CDR2 FYEKMQ. This chain is built from TRBV13 and TRBJ1-1; a tentative D match to TRBD1 spans 6 bases. This clonotype was obtained from an adult in good health. The sample consisted of peripheral blood, taken on day 0 of AZD1222 vaccination. The nucleotide sequence reads TGTGCCAGCAGCTTCACCGGGGGCAACACTGAAGCTTTCTTT. This translates into CASSFTGGNTEAFF.